Below, 28 T cell receptor beta chains from the same sample are listed, as sequenced in a study of T cell responses to AZD1222 COVID-19 vaccine. The table came from immunoSEQ multiplex PCR; TCRdb's copy has only in-frame clones and leaves some out. In the table there are more than 60,000 clones, about four fifths of which are singletons. The sample consisted of peripheral blood, taken 28 days after the second AZD1222 dose. The receptors were sampled from an adult who received the AZD1222 COVID-19 vaccine.

This rearrangement joins TRBV7-9 to TRBJ1-3; a possible D gene is TRBD1 (5 bases). Trimming pared 3 bases from V and 4 bases from J, leaving 7 bases between. The germline V gene has CDR1 SEHNR and CDR2 FQNEAQ (reference sequence). The CDR3 extends over 13 amino acids. The CDR3, as DNA: TGTGCCAGCAGCTTGGGACTGGGAAACACCATATATTTT. It codes for CASSLGLGNTIYF.

The chain couples TRBV6-6 to TRBJ1-4; D is ambiguous. This CDR3 is built from 15 residues. V lost 5 bases and J 1 base, leaving 11 bases between the germline ends. Germline V CDR1 and CDR2: MNHNY, SVGAGI (reference sequence). The CDR3 loop reads CASSPWTGTNEKLFF. CDR3 DNA sequence: TGTGCCAGCAGTCCCTGGACCGGAACTAATGAAAAACTGTTTTTT.

V usage is TRBV19 and J usage is TRBJ2-7; D possibly corresponds to TRBD2 (5 bases). Looked up from germline, CDR1 is LNHDA and CDR2 is SQIVND (reference sequence). The CDR3 is made up of 13 amino acids. V was trimmed by 3 bases and J by 3 bases, leaving 9 bases between them. The CDR3 DNA reads as TGTGCCAGTAGTATCGGAGCGGACTACGAGCAGTACTTC. It encodes CASSIGADYEQYF. Supplemented by reference TRBV19 and TRBJ2-7, the full variable domain reads DGGITQSPKYLFRKEGQNVTLSCEQNLNHDAMYWYRQDPGQGLRLIYYSQIVNDFQKGDIAEGYSVSREKKESFPLTVTSAQKNPTAFYLCASSIGADYEQYFGPGTRLTVT.

V usage is TRBV18 and J usage is TRBJ1-4; possible D gene TRBD1, 6 bases. The CDR3 totals 16 residues. V gave up 3 bases and J gave up 4 bases, with 15 bases separating them. CDR1 and CDR2 (germline): KGHSH, LQKENI. The CDR3 sequence: CASSPGGGLVNEKLFF. In DNA, the CDR3 is TGTGCCAGCTCACCCGGGGGGGGGCTGGTTAATGAAAAACTGTTTTTT.

CDR3 in amino acids: CSVSVTDTQYF. In DNA, the CDR3 is TGCAGCGTGAGTGTAACAGATACGCAGTATTTT. This chain joins TRBV29-1 and TRBJ2-3; D not resolved. CDR1 is SQVTM and CDR2 is ANQGSEA in the germline V gene. The CDR3 loop spans 11 amino acids. The V end lost 6 bases, the J end lost 3 bases, and 7 bases lay between the germline ends.

The rearrangement links TRBV11-1 to TRBJ1-4; a weak D match, TRBD1 (5 bases). This CDR3 contains 13 residues. Trimming pared 5 bases from V and 11 bases from J, leaving 15 bases between. Germline V lookup: CDR1 SGHAT, CDR2 FQDESV (reference sequence). The CDR3 nucleotides are TGTGCCAGCAGCCTAGGAAGGGGTGTGAAACTGTTTTTT. Translating it yields CASSLGRGVKLFF.

The rearrangement joins TRBV11-2 to TRBJ2-3, with D uncertain. CDR3 length: 11 amino acids. V was trimmed by 5 bases and J by 6 bases, leaving 6 bases between them. The germline gives CDR1 SGHAT, CDR2 FQNNGV. The CDR3 DNA reads TGTGCCAGCAGCCAGAAGGATACGCAGTATTTT. Translation gives CASSQKDTQYF.

J is TRBJ2-2 and V is TRBV19; no reliable D call. CDR1 and CDR2 (germline): LNHDA, SQIVND (reference sequence). This CDR3 spans 12 amino acids. Trimming removed 4 bases from V and 8 bases from J, with 8 bases in between. The CDR3 DNA is TGTGCCAGTAGTACCTCATTTGGGGAGCTGTTTTTT. This gives the protein CASSTSFGELFF.

The gene calls are TRBV6-2 or TRBV6-3 and TRBJ2-7, with TRBD2 identical over 9 bases. The germline V gene encodes CDR1 MNHEY and CDR2 SVGEGT. The trim removed 5 bases at V and 0 bases at J, leaving 2 bases unmatched. The length of the CDR3 is 14 residues. Here the CDR3 DNA reads TGTGCCAGCAGTAGCGGGAGGAGCTCCTACGAGCAGTACTTC. Its protein is CASSSGRSSYEQYF.

This clone was seen a few times. V is TRBV28 and J is TRBJ1-2; 9 positions match TRBD1. The V and J ends lost 5 bases and 8 bases, in that order; junction bases with no gene match: 12. The CDR3 has 15 amino acids. Germline CDR1 is MDHEN and CDR2 is SYDVKM. The chain's CDR3 is CASSILTGGDGGYTF. CDR3 bases: TGTGCCAGCAGTATCCTAACAGGGGGCGATGGCGGCTACACCTTC.

The CDR3 here is CASSQNLRRRGSYNEQFF. The CDR3 DNA reads as TGCGCCAGCAGCCAAAACTTAAGAAGGAGGGGGTCCTACAATGAGCAGTTCTTC. The chain joins TRBV4-3 to TRBJ2-1; D may correspond to TRBD1 or TRBD2 (6 bases each). V lost 2 bases to trimming and J lost 1 base, with 18 bases between them. The germline V gene encodes CDR1 LGHNA and CDR2 YSLEER. The CDR3 totals 18 residues.

This sequence joins TRBV9 and TRBJ2-2; 7 bases align to TRBD2. Looked up from germline, CDR1 is SGDLS and CDR2 is YYNGEE. This CDR3 spans 15 amino acids. The V and J ends lost 0 bases and 8 bases, in that order; junction bases with no gene match: 7. The CDR3 DNA is TGTGCCAGCAGCGTAGCTGGGAGGGTTCCAGGGGAGCTGTTTTTT. It yields the protein CASSVAGRVPGELFF.

The chain recombines TRBV7-2 with TRBJ2-1, with 7 bases aligning to TRBD2. Trimming cost V 2 bases and J 0 bases; bases outside gene matches: 4. Germline CDR1 and CDR2: SGHTA and FQGNSA. The CDR3 is made up of 16 amino acids. CDR3 residues: CASSLTPSGSYNEQFF. CDR3 nucleotide sequence: TGTGCCAGCAGCTTAACCCCTAGCGGCTCCTACAATGAGCAGTTCTTC. The full variable domain, completed using reference TRBV7-2 and TRBJ2-1, is GAGVSQSPSNKVTEKGKDVELRCDPISGHTALYWYRQSLGQGLEFLIYFQGNSAPDKSGLPSDRFSAERTGGSVSTLTIQRTQQEDSAVYLCASSLTPSGSYNEQFFGPGTRLTVL.

The V and J genes are TRBV20-1 and TRBJ2-7, with a tentative D call TRBD2 (6 bases). The germline V gene encodes CDR1 DFQATT and CDR2 SNEGSKA (reference sequence). V was trimmed by 3 bases and J by 0 bases, leaving 18 bases between them. The CDR3 consists of 16 residues. CDR3 region: CSASSPQRVLSYEQYF. Here the CDR3 DNA reads TGCAGTGCTAGTAGTCCCCAGCGGGTCCTCTCCTACGAGCAGTACTTC.

V usage is TRBV7-2 and J usage is TRBJ2-2; TRBD2 agrees at 10 bases. V lost 5 bases and J lost 4; bases outside the gene matches: 13. Germline V gives CDR1 SGHTA, CDR2 FQGNSA. The CDR3 runs 18 residues. CDR3 sequence reads: CASSLRGSGRRVTGELFF. CDR3 DNA sequence: TGTGCCAGCAGCCTCCGGGGTAGCGGGAGGCGGGTCACCGGGGAGCTGTTTTTT.

V and J are TRBV25-1 and TRBJ1-2; TRBD1 is a possible D gene (5 bases). V was shortened by 3 bases and J by 5 bases, with 13 bases between the two germline ends. The CDR3 sequence is 14 residues long. Germline CDR1 is MGHDK and CDR2 is SYGVNS. The CDR3 sequence: CASSDQGARYGYTF. The DNA of the CDR3 is TGTGCCAGCAGTGACCAGGGAGCGCGATATGGCTACACCTTC.

This chain uses TRBV28 with TRBJ1-2, with TRBD1 identical over 7 bases. The V segment lost 10 bases and the J segment 2 bases; nucleotides outside the gene matches: 7. CDR1 and CDR2 (germline): MDHEN, SYDVKM. There are 13 residues in the CDR3. The CDR3 sequence: CATRQGGNYGYTF. Written as DNA, the CDR3 is TGTGCCACCCGACAGGGCGGCAACTATGGCTACACCTTC.

The rearrangement uses TRBV2 and TRBJ2-2, with 12 positions matching TRBD2. Trimming removed 7 bases from V and 2 bases from J; junction bases left unmatched: 11. Germline V gene data show CDR1 as SNHLY and CDR2 as FYNNEI. This CDR3 contains 18 residues. The CDR3 sequence: CASNPLAGGLGNTGELFF. CDR3 DNA sequence: TGTGCCAGCAATCCCCTAGCGGGAGGGTTAGGTAACACCGGGGAGCTGTTTTTT.

This chain uses TRBV4-1 with TRBJ2-1; TRBD2 is a possible D gene (5 bases). This CDR3 is built from 20 residues. V shed 2 bases and J shed 4 bases, with 27 bases lying between them. Looked up from germline, CDR1 is MGHRA and CDR2 is YSYEKL. This chain's CDR3 is CASSQPSASERGTHYNEQFF. For the CDR3, the DNA is TGCGCCAGCAGCCAACCCTCCGCGTCAGAACGGGGAACACATTACAATGAGCAGTTCTTC.

The rearrangement links TRBV28 to TRBJ1-3; D is possibly TRBD1 (5 bases). The length of the CDR3 is 14 residues. Trimming removed 2 bases at V and 2 bases at J, with 7 bases between. The germline CDR1 and CDR2 sequences are MDHEN and SYDVKM. This CDR3 is CASSLGGTGNTIYF. The CDR3 DNA sequence: TGTGCCAGCAGTTTAGGGGGAACTGGAAACACCATATATTTT.

V usage is TRBV5-1 and J usage is TRBJ1-3; TRBD1 aligns across 8 bases. Germline values: CDR1 SGHRS, CDR2 YFSETQ. This CDR3 has 15 residues. The junction had 3 bases not matched to a gene; V was cut back by 4 bases and J by 0 bases. The chain's CDR3 is CASSTTGGSGNTIYF. The CDR3 nucleotides read TGCGCCAGCAGCACCACAGGGGGCTCTGGAAACACCATATATTTT. The full variable domain, its missing parts supplied by reference TRBV5-1 and TRBJ1-3, is KAGVTQTPRYLIKTRGQQVTLSCSPISGHRSVSWYQQTPGQGLQFLFEYFSETQRNKGNFPGRFSGRQFSNSRSEMNVSTLELGDSALYLCASSTTGGSGNTIYFGEGSWLTVV.

The genes are TRBV19 and TRBJ2-7; 8 bases are a match to TRBD1. Germline V gives CDR1 LNHDA, CDR2 SQIVND (reference sequence). J lost 0 bases, V lost 4 bases, and 11 bases had no gene match. The CDR3 is 17 amino acids. The CDR3 sequence: CASSTGPYRGYSYEQYF. The CDR3 DNA reads TGTGCCAGTAGTACGGGACCGTACAGGGGGTACTCCTACGAGCAGTACTTC.

The V gene is TRBV7-6, the J gene TRBJ2-7, with D possibly TRBD1 on 7 matching bases. The CDR3 is made up of 15 amino acids. Per the germline V gene, CDR1 is SGHVS and CDR2 is FNYEAQ. Trimming left V 1 base short and J 6 bases short, with 16 bases between. CDR3 in amino acids: CASSLGGGAGGEQYF. The CDR3 DNA sequence: TGTGCCAGCAGCTTAGGAGGAGGGGCAGGGGGCGAGCAGTACTTC.

The J gene is TRBJ2-5, the V gene TRBV11-2; D not resolved. The CDR3 is 14 residues long. The V gene's germline CDR1 is SGHAT and CDR2 FQNNGV. V lost 1 base and J lost 0, with 6 bases in between. The CDR3 region has the DNA TGTGCCAGCAGCTTAGGGGATCACCAAGAGACCCAGTACTTC. It yields the protein CASSLGDHQETQYF.

This chain connects TRBV7-9 to TRBJ1-1; the D gene is possibly TRBD1 (6 bases). The ends were cut back, 6 bases at V and 4 bases at J, with 12 bases in the middle. The CDR3 loop spans 13 amino acids. Germline CDR1 reads SEHNR; CDR2 reads FQNEAQ (reference sequence). The CDR3 sequence: CASSLTGSTEAFF. The CDR3 DNA is TGTGCCAGCAGTCTTACAGGGAGCACTGAAGCTTTCTTT.

V and J are TRBV19 and TRBJ1-2; no reliable D call. V shed 3 bases and J shed 5 bases, with 19 bases lying between them. Germline-derived CDR1 and CDR2 are LNHDA and SQIVND (reference sequence). The CDR3 spans 16 residues. CDR3 in DNA: TGTGCCAGTAGTATTGCAGAGTGGGGTCCGATGTATGGCTACACCTTC. It translates to CASSIAEWGPMYGYTF.

V is TRBV12-3 or TRBV12-4 and J is TRBJ2-1; no reliable D call. V shed 8 bases and J shed 3 bases, with 2 bases lying between them. This CDR3 has 10 amino acids. The chain's CDR3 is CASYYNEQFF. The CDR3 DNA reads as TGTGCCAGCTACTACAATGAGCAGTTCTTC.

The chain uses TRBV28 and TRBJ2-1, with D perhaps assigned TRBD1 or TRBD2 (6 bases each). From germline, CDR1 is MDHEN and CDR2 SYDVKM. V gave up 5 bases and J gave up 7 bases, with 15 bases separating them. The CDR3 is 14 amino acids. CDR3 region: CASSPGLTGNEQFF. The CDR3 DNA reads as TGTGCCAGCAGTCCGGGACTCACAGGGAATGAGCAGTTCTTC.